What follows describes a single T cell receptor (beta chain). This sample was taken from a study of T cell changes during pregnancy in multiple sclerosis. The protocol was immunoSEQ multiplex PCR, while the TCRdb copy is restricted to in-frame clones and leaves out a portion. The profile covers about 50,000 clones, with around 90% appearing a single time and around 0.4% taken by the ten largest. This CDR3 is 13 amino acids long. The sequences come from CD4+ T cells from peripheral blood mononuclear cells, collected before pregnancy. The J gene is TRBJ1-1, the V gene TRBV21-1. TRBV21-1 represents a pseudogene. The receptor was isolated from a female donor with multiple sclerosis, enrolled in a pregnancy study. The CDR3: CASSKRRGTEAFF. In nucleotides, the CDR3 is TGTGCCAGCAGCAAACGGAGGGGCACTGAAGCTTTCTTT.